This T cell receptor (beta chain) was recovered during a study of naive and memory T cell subsets. This clonotype has ten or more counts. As yet, its antigen is unknown. Four PCR rounds used nested alpha and beta constant region primers plus the SP2 primer. A single record per CDR3 protein comes from TCRdb applying MiXCR to the 5' RACE reads. The table lists 55,000 to 70,000 distinct CDR3 sequences, roughly 6.7% of them singletons. The V gene's germline CDR1 is MGHDK and CDR2 SYGVNS. The length of the CDR3 is 13 residues. V lost 4 bases and J 4 bases, leaving 8 bases between the germline ends. A UMI-containing oligonucleotide was joined by 3' ligation to the TCR cDNA template. General observations from the study: This RNA-based method may be sensitive to activation-related transcript changes.

The receptor comes from a male donor in good health. The chain couples TRBV25-1 to TRBJ1-5, with D tentatively TRBD1 (6 bases). CDR3 amino acids: CASSGDTNQPQHF. CDR3 nucleotide sequence: TGTGCCAGCAGTGGGGACACGAATCAGCCCCAGCATTTT.